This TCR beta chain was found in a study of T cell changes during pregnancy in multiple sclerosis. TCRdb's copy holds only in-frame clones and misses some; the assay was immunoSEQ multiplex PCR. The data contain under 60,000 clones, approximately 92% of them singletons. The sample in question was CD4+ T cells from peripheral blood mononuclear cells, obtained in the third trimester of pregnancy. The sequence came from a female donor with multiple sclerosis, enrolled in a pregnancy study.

The CDR3 sequence is CASSYIQGASYNEQFF. CDR3 coding DNA: TGTGCCAGCAGTTACATTCAGGGGGCCTCCTACAATGAGCAGTTCTTC. The V gene is TRBV6-5, the J gene TRBJ2-1; 8 bases fit TRBD1. The CDR3 has 16 residues. Trimming took 2 bases from V and 0 from J; bases not matched to a gene: 3. The germline gives CDR1 MNHEY, CDR2 SVGAGI.